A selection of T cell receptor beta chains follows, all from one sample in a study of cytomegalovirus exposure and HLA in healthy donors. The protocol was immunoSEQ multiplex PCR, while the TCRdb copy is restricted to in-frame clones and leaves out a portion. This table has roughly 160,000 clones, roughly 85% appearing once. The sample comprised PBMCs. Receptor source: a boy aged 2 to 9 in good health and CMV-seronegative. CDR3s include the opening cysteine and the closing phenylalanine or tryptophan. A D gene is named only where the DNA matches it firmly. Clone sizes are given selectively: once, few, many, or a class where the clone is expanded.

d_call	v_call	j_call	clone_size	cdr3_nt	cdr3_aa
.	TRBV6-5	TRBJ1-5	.	TGTGCCAGCAGTCCGGGGGGGGTCAATCAGCCCCAGCATTTT	CASSPGGVNQPQHF
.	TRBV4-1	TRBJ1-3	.	TGCGCCAGCAGCCAAGATCGTGGGGGCGCGGGAAACACCATATATTTT	CASSQDRGGAGNTIYF
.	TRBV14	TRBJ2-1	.	TGTGCCAGCAGCCCCGTCCTTAGATTTGAGCAGTTCTTC	CASSPVLRFEQFF
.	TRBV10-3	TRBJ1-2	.	TGTGCCATCAGTACAGGGAGATCAGACTATGGCTACACCTTC	CAISTGRSDYGYTF
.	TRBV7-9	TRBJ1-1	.	TGTGCCAGCAGCTTTCATAGGGGCGCTGAAGCTTTCTTT	CASSFHRGAEAFF
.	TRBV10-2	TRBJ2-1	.	TGCGCCAGCAGTGGGAGCCACAATGAGCAGTTCTTC	CASSGSHNEQFF
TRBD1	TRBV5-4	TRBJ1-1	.	TGTGCCAGCAGCTTCTACCCGGACAGGCCCAGTGAAGCTTTCTTT	CASSFYPDRPSEAFF
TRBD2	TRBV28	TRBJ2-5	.	TGTGCCAGCAGTTGGGCGACTAGCAGGAACGGAAGGGTTGAGACCCAGTACTTC	CASSWATSRNGRVETQYF
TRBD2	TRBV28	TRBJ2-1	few	TGTGCCAGCAGCGGACTAGCGGTTTACAATGAGCAGTTCTTC	CASSGLAVYNEQFF
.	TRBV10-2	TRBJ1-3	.	TGCGCCAGCAGTGAGACGGGGAAAGGCGGAAACACCATATATTTT	CASSETGKGGNTIYF
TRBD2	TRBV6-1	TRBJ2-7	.	TGTGCCAGCAGTGAAGAAGGCGGGAGCTCCTACGAGCAGTACTTC	CASSEEGGSSYEQYF
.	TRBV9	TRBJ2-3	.	TGTGCCAGCAGCGGATTATGGGACTCCACAGATACGCAGTATTTT	CASSGLWDSTDTQYF
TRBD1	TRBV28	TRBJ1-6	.	TGTGCCAGCAGTTTGTCCGGGACAGTTAATTCACCCCTCCACTTT	CASSLSGTVNSPLHF
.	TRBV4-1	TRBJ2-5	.	TGCGCCAGCAGCCAAGTGGATTCTGCAACTATCAAGGAGACCCAGTACTTC	CASSQVDSATIKETQYF
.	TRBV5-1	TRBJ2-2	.	TGCGCCAGCAGCCCCGAGGGGGAAAGTACCGGGGAGCTGTTTTTT	CASSPEGESTGELFF
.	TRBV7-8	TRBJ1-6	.	TGTGCCAGCAGCCGATTGACGGAGGGGACACCCCTCCACTTT	CASSRLTEGTPLHF
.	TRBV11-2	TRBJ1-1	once	TGTGCCAGCAGCTTATTAAACACTGAAGCTTTCTTT	CASSLLNTEAFF
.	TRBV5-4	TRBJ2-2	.	TGTGCCAGCAGCGACCGGGACTCCGGGGAGCTGTTTTTT	CASSDRDSGELFF
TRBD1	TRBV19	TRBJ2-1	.	TGTGCCAGTAGTACACGGGACAGCTACAATGAGCAGTTCTTC	CASSTRDSYNEQFF
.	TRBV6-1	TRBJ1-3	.	TGTGCCAGCAGTCCCCTCGGGTCTGGAAACACCATATATTTT	CASSPLGSGNTIYF
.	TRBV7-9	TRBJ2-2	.	TGTGCCAGCAGCACCTCCCAGGGGGGCCCGAACACCGGGGAGCTGTTTTTT	CASSTSQGGPNTGELFF
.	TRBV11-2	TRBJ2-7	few	TGTGCCAGCAGCCGATCAGCTGGGGAGCCGACTATTTCCGAGCAGTACTTC	CASSRSAGEPTISEQYF
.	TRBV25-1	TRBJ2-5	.	TGTGCCAGCACCCTTGGGCAGGGACTGGAGACCCAGTACTTC	CASTLGQGLETQYF
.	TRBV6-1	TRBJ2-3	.	TGTGCCAGCAGTGAATTGTCGGTTAGCACAGATACGCAGTATTTT	CASSELSVSTDTQYF
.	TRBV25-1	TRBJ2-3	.	TGTGCCAGCAGTGAGTTCGGGAGAGGCACAGATACGCAGTATTTT	CASSEFGRGTDTQYF
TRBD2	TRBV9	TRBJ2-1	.	TGTGCCAGCAGCGTCGGGACTAGCGGGGTCTATGAGCAGTTCTTC	CASSVGTSGVYEQFF
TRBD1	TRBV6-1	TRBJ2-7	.	TGTGCCAGCACCCAGAGGACAGGGATCGACGAGCAGTACTTC	CASTQRTGIDEQYF
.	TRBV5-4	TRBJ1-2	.	TGTGCCAGCAGCGTCACTATACAGGGAGACTATGGCTACACCTTC	CASSVTIQGDYGYTF
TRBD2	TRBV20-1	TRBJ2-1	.	TGCAGTGCTAGGTTACGGACTAGACGGTTCTTC	CSARLRTRRFF
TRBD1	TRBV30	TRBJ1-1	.	TGTGCCTGGAGCGGGACAGGGACTGAAGCTTTCTTT	CAWSGTGTEAFF